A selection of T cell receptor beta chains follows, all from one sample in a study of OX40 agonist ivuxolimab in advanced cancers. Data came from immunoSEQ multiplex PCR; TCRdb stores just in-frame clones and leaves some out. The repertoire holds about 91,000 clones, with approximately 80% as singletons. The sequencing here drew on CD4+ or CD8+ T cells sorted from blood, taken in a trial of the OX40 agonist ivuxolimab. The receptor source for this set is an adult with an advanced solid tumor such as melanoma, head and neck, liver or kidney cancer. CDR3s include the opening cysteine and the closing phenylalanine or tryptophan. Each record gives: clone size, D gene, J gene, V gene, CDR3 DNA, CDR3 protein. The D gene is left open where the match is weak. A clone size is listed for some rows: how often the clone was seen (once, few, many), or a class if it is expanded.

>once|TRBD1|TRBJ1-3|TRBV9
TGTGCCAGCAGCGCGGGGACAGGGGAAAGAAACACCATATATTTT
CASSAGTGERNTIYF
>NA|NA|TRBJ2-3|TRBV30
TGTGCCTGCTCCCCCGAAGTTCACACAGATACGCAGTATTTT
CACSPEVHTDTQYF
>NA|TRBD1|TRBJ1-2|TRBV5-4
TGTGCCAGCACGTCTACAGGGGGAACCGCTGGCTACACCTTC
CASTSTGGTAGYTF
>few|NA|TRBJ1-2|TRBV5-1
TGCGCCAGCAGCCCCATAACACGGGGGCTCAACTATGGCTACACCTTC
CASSPITRGLNYGYTF
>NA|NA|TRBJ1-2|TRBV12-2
TGTGCAAGTCGCTTAGCGCTGATAGAGACTCGACCAAACTATGGCTACACCTTC
CASRLALIETRPNYGYTF
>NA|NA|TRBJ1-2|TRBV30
TGTGCCTGGAGTAGGCAGGGTCTCGGCTACACCTTC
CAWSRQGLGYTF
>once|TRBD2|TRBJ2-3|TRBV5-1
TGCGCCAGCAGGTCCTACGGACTAGCGGGAGATACGCAGTATTTT
CASRSYGLAGDTQYF
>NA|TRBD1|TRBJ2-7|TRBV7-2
TGTGCCAGCTCCCCGCAGGGACAGGGCCCCTACGAGCAGTACTTC
CASSPQGQGPYEQYF
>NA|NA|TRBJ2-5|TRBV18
TGTGCCAGCTCACCCGGGACTCGAGAGACCCAGTACTTC
CASSPGTRETQYF
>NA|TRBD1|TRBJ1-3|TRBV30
TGTGCCTGGAGAGTGACAGGGGCGGGAAACACCATATATTTT
CAWRVTGAGNTIYF
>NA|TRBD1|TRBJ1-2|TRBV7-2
TGTGCCAGCAGCCCGAACCGGCCAGGGGGAGGGGGCTACACCTTC
CASSPNRPGGGGYTF
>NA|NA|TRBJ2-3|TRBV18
TGTGCCAGCTCCCGGCTCCAACAGGGCAGTGGGGCAGATACGCAGTATTTT
CASSRLQQGSGADTQYF
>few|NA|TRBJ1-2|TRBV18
TGTGCCAGCTCAGGAGGGGAAGGCTACACCTTC
CASSGGEGYTF
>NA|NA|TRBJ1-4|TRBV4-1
TGCGCCAGCAGCCAAGAGCCCCCAGGGCTAGGGGAAAAACTGTTTTTT
CASSQEPPGLGEKLFF
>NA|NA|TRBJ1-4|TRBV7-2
TGTGCCAGCAGCTCGACTTGGGGACTGAATGAAAAACTGTTTTTT
CASSSTWGLNEKLFF
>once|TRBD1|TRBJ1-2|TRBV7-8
TGTGCCAGCAGCCAGAGGGGGGGGACAGGGGCTAACTATGGCTACACCTTC
CASSQRGGTGANYGYTF
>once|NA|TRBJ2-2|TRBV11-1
TGTGCCAGCAGCATCACTAGCCCCGGGGAGCTGTTTTTT
CASSITSPGELFF
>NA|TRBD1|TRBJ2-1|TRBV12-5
TGTGCTAGTGGTTTGGGTCCCGGGACAGGGATGTGGATTGAGCAGTTCTTC
CASGLGPGTGMWIEQFF
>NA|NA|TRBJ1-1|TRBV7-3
TGTGCCAGCAAGGACGGCGTCGATGGTGAAGCTTTCTTT
CASKDGVDGEAFF
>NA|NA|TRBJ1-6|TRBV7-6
TGTGCCAGCAGCTTAGAACGGGGTTATAATTCACCCCTCCACTTT
CASSLERGYNSPLHF
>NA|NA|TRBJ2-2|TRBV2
TGTGCCAGCAGTGCCGGGTTAGGTGGTACCGGGGAGCTGTTTTTT
CASSAGLGGTGELFF
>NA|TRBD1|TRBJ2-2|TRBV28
TGTGCCAGCAGGGGACAGGCCGTCCGGGAGCTGTTTTTT
CASRGQAVRELFF
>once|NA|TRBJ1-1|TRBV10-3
TGTGCCATCAGTGACCCCTCTGGGGGGGTAGATTTACGAGCTTTCTTT
CAISDPSGGVDLRAFF
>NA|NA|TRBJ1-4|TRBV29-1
TGCAGCACCACAAGGGGGTACGATGAAAAACTGTTTTTT
CSTTRGYDEKLFF
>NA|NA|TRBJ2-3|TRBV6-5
TGTGCCAGCAGTTACTCGCGGCCATTCACAGATACGCAGTATTTT
CASSYSRPFTDTQYF
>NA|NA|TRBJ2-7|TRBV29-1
TGCAGCGGTAAACTGCGGCAGTCCGACGAGCAGTACTTC
CSGKLRQSDEQYF
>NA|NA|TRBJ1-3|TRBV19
TGTGCCAGTAGTATAACGGATTACTCTGGAAACACCATATATTTT
CASSITDYSGNTIYF
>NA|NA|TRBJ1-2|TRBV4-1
TGCGCCAGCACCCCCGCTGGCTCTAACTATGGCTACACCTTC
CASTPAGSNYGYTF
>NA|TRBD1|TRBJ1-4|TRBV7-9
TGTGCCAGCAGCCTCCGTACAGGGGGTGGGGAAAAACTGTTTTTT
CASSLRTGGGEKLFF
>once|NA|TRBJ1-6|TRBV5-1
TGCGCCAGCAGCCAATCCGGGACGCCGGATTCACCCCTCCACTTT
CASSQSGTPDSPLHF
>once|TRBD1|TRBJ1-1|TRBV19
TGTGCCAGTAGACCCGGGACAGGGGTCGGGGAAGCTTTCTTT
CASRPGTGVGEAFF
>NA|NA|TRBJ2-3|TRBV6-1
TGTGCCAGCAGTGAATCAGGGTGGGCAGGCGGGACAGATACGCAGTATTTT
CASSESGWAGGTDTQYF
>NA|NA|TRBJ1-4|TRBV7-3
TGTGCCAGCAGCTTAAGGCACGGGGGCGGGGAAAAACTGTTTTTT
CASSLRHGGGEKLFF
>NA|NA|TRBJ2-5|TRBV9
TGTGCCAGCAGCGTAGTAGGAGAGACCCAGTACTTC
CASSVVGETQYF
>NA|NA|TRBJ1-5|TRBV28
TGTGCCAGCACCGACTTGGGCGAGGGCAATCAGCCCCAGCATTTT
CASTDLGEGNQPQHF
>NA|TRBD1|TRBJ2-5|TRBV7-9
TGTGCCAGCAGGCCCACAGGGGGTCCAGAGACCCAGTACTTC
CASRPTGGPETQYF
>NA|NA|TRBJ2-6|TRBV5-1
TGCGCCAGCAGCCTAGCAGGGCCTGGGGCCAACGTCCTGACTTTC
CASSLAGPGANVLTF
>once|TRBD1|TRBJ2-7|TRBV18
TGTGCCAGCTCACCACAAGGGACAGGGAACTTGAACGAGCAGTACTTC
CASSPQGTGNLNEQYF
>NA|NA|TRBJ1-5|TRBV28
TGTGCCAGCAGTCTTAGGGGTCCGCCGGGCAATCAGCCCCAGCATTTT
CASSLRGPPGNQPQHF
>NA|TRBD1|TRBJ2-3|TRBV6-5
TGTGCCAGCATCAGACAGGGGGCAGATACGCAGTATTTT
CASIRQGADTQYF
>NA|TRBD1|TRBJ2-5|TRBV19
TGTGCCAGTAGTAGGGAAGGGACAGGGCGAGAGACCCAGTACTTC
CASSREGTGRETQYF
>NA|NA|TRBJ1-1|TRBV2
TGTGCCAGCAGTGCGCGGACGGAGAACACTGAAGCTTTCTTT
CASSARTENTEAFF